These T cell receptor beta chains were read from a single sample in a study of T cell responses to AZD1222 COVID-19 vaccine. Method: immunoSEQ multiplex PCR; TCRdb's copy keeps in-frame clones and lacks some. The table shows about 66,000 clones, with roughly 90% occurring only once. The source was peripheral blood, collected on day 0 of AZD1222 vaccination. The receptors shown here come from an adult in good health. Each CDR3 is given without its conserved first and last residue.

V gene: TRBV4-1; CDR3 protein: ASSPREGVLNSPLH
V gene: TRBV7-8; CDR3 protein: ASSPAGGIEAF
V gene: TRBV27; CDR3 protein: ASRLPGQGYTGELF
V gene: TRBV5-1; CDR3 protein: ASSLPRGQDYGYT
V gene: TRBV7-3; CDR3 protein: ASSPGHDTEAF
V gene: TRBV5-1; CDR3 protein: ASSSPPGRLSTLNLYEQY
V gene: TRBV29-1; CDR3 protein: SALDSEGYT
V gene: TRBV25-1; CDR3 protein: ASSEWLGGQETQY
V gene: TRBV11-2; CDR3 protein: ASLPHQETQY
V gene: TRBV3-1/TRBV3-2; CDR3 protein: ASSQIAGGLRLGSNEQF
V gene: TRBV6-5; CDR3 protein: ASTTPAHDEQY
V gene: TRBV19; CDR3 protein: ATRDRGGYEQY
V gene: TRBV11-3; CDR3 protein: ASSLSQNTEAF
V gene: TRBV20-1; CDR3 protein: SASVGAFGNTIY
V gene: TRBV30; CDR3 protein: AWGGLADNEQF
V gene: TRBV3-1/TRBV3-2; CDR3 protein: ASSQGAGVYEQY
V gene: TRBV27; CDR3 protein: ASSLGLAGDEQF
V gene: TRBV23-1; CDR3 protein: ASSQTGTGALPTEAF
V gene: TRBV2; CDR3 protein: ASSRTYEQY
V gene: TRBV5-4; CDR3 protein: ASSLVYHNEQF
V gene: TRBV27; CDR3 protein: ASTLLRGYT
V gene: TRBV11-2; CDR3 protein: ASSLGAGRLF
V gene: TRBV27; CDR3 protein: ASKIAGSPEQY
V gene: TRBV4-1; CDR3 protein: ASSHPILRGGIEKLF
V gene: TRBV27; CDR3 protein: ASTLGLAGGGHTGELF
V gene: TRBV4-1; CDR3 protein: ASSQDSLGAF
V gene: TRBV9; CDR3 protein: ASSEDPTDTQY
V gene: TRBV7-3; CDR3 protein: ASSLIGGSRTGELF
V gene: TRBV15; CDR3 protein: ASGGGTDPHQPQH
V gene: TRBV14; CDR3 protein: ASSQGTGAHSPLH
V gene: TRBV25-1; CDR3 protein: ASRPGWEKNTEAF
V gene: TRBV2; CDR3 protein: ASRSQGGNNSPLH
V gene: TRBV10-1; CDR3 protein: ASSERTAGPLH
V gene: TRBV7-6; CDR3 protein: ASSLDPNTEAF
V gene: TRBV20-1; CDR3 protein: SARGAYEQY
V gene: TRBV4-3; CDR3 protein: ASSQGKNGQGMEKLF
V gene: TRBV7-2; CDR3 protein: ASSLVSGHSNQPQH
V gene: TRBV23-1; CDR3 protein: ASSRDRDTGELF
V gene: TRBV11-3; CDR3 protein: ASSILQGVGEQF
V gene: TRBV11-3; CDR3 protein: ASWPGTGNSEAF
V gene: TRBV9; CDR3 protein: ASSVGPGETQY
V gene: TRBV7-6; CDR3 protein: ASSSTGLGEQY
V gene: TRBV6-5; CDR3 protein: ASSPPTGYGYT
V gene: TRBV2; CDR3 protein: ASSEPGTGANQPQH
V gene: TRBV5-1; CDR3 protein: ASSPRLEGTGELF
V gene: TRBV18; CDR3 protein: ASSPWGDTQY